The 26 T cell receptor beta chains below were found in one sample sequenced in a study of graft-versus-host responses after intestinal transplantation. Sequencing used immunoSEQ multiplex PCR; TCRdb keeps in-frame clones, though not all of them. Here the sample spans 9,400 or so clones, approximately 31% being singletons. The sample was alloreactive CD4+ T cells from a mixed lymphocyte reaction culture, taken before intestinal transplant. Subset here: CFSE-low proliferating T cells sorted from approximately 6-day pre-transplant mixed lymphocyte reaction (GvH or HvG direction). Every receptor here comes from a human patient who received an intestinal transplant.

CDR3 sequence reads: CASRLFPVHQDLLWQPQHF. In DNA form, the CDR3 reads TGTGCAAGTCGCTTATTCCCCGTCCACCAGGATTTGTTGTGGCAGCCCCAGCATTTT. This chain links TRBV12-2 with TRBJ1-5; the table gives TRBD1 as D, unverified against the DNA. TRBV12-2 represents a pseudogene. The CDR3 totals 19 residues.

The rearrangement uses TRBV6-5 and TRBJ2-5, with 8 bases fitting TRBD2. Germline loops: CDR1 MNHEY, CDR2 SVGAGI. V gave up 7 bases and J gave up 4 bases; unmatched junction bases: 8. This CDR3 spans 14 amino acids. The CDR3 DNA reads as TGTGCCAGCATCGTTAGCGGGGCTCGAGAGACCCAGTACTTC. Its protein product is CASIVSGARETQYF.

Only a few counts were recorded for this clone. The chain combines TRBV6-6 with TRBJ2-2, with D maybe TRBD1 (5 bases). The germline V gene encodes CDR1 MNHNY and CDR2 SVGAGI (reference sequence). There are 14 residues in the CDR3. V was pared by 8 bases and J by 2 bases, with 12 bases between. The CDR3 DNA is TGTGCCAGCCGCAGGGAAATAAACACCGGGGAGCTGTTTTTT. This encodes CASRREINTGELFF.

This chain joins TRBV28 and TRBJ1-3, with a tentative D call TRBD1 (6 bases). V lost 6 bases to trimming and J lost 4 bases, with 16 bases between them. The CDR3 is made up of 15 amino acids. The V gene's germline CDR1 is MDHEN and CDR2 SYDVKM. The CDR3 is CASRESTGSGNTIYF. In DNA form, the CDR3 reads TGTGCCAGCAGGGAGAGTACAGGGAGCGGAAACACCATATATTTT. The whole variable domain, remainder taken from reference TRBV28 and TRBJ1-3, is DVKVTQSSRYLVKRTGEKVFLECVQDMDHENMFWYRQDPGLGLRLIYFSYDVKMKEKGDIPEGYSVSREKKERFSLILESASTNQTSMYLCASRESTGSGNTIYFGEGSWLTVV.

This clone showed up just a few times. The rearrangement joins TRBV7-8 to TRBJ1-5, with D uncertain. From germline, CDR1 is SGHVS and CDR2 FQNEAQ. The CDR3 spans 15 residues. V gave up 2 bases and J gave up 0 bases, with 8 bases separating them. This chain's CDR3 is CASSLYRGSNQPQHF. The CDR3 bases are TGTGCCAGCAGCTTATATCGGGGTAGCAATCAGCCCCAGCATTTT.

The chain joins TRBV21-1 to TRBJ1-4; the table assigns TRBD1, which was not confirmed against the DNA. TRBV21-1 corresponds to a pseudogene. CDR3 length equals 19 residues. The CDR3 bases are TGTGCCAGCAGCGCGTGGGGGCCCTCGTCGGTGGCCGTAAATGAAAAACTGTTTTTT. As protein: CASSAWGPSSVAVNEKLFF.

This clone came up a few times. J is TRBJ1-2 and V is TRBV18; D perhaps matches TRBD1 (5 bases). Germline V gene data show CDR1 as KGHSH and CDR2 as LQKENI. V shed 2 bases and J shed 8 bases, with 12 bases lying between them. This CDR3 region has 13 residues. The CDR3 sequence is CASSPDSVRGYTF. For the CDR3, the DNA is TGTGCCAGCTCACCAGACAGCGTCCGGGGCTACACCTTC.

This clone was observed a few times. This chain uses TRBV5-4 with TRBJ1-5, with 7 bases identical to TRBD1. V trimming: 9 bases; J trimming: 4 bases; junction bases outside the gene matches: 4. From germline, CDR1 is SGHNT and CDR2 YYREEE (reference sequence). This CDR3 comprises 12 residues. This chain's CDR3 is CAIRGGNQPQHF. CDR3 nucleotide sequence: TGTGCCATCAGGGGGGGGAATCAGCCCCAGCATTTT.

The chain couples TRBV18 to TRBJ1-5; weak D call: TRBD1 (5 bases). The CDR3 sequence is 15 residues long. Germline CDR1 KGHSH, CDR2 LQKENI. The V end was cut by 4 bases, the J end by 4 bases, with 14 bases between. The CDR3 DNA reads TGTGCCAGCTCACAGGGACTGGAGCGGAATCAGCCCCAGCATTTT. Its protein is CASSQGLERNQPQHF. Filled out from reference TRBV18 and TRBJ1-5, the complete variable domain reads NAGVMQNPRHLVRRRGQEARLRCSPMKGHSHVYWYRQLPEEGLKFMVYLQKENIIDESGMPKERFSAEFPKEGPSILRIQQVVRGDSAAYFCASSQGLERNQPQHFGDGTRLSIL.

This clone is deemed medium-sized. Other DNA sequences from this sample encode an identical CDR3 as well. V and J are TRBV28 and TRBJ2-7; no clear D gene. The V gene's germline CDR1 is MDHEN and CDR2 SYDVKM. V was clipped by 4 bases and J by 4 bases, with 8 bases between them. The length of the CDR3 is 12 residues. CDR3 residues: CASSYLRYEQYF. DNA for the CDR3: TGTGCCAGCAGTTACCTCAGGTACGAGCAGTACTTC.

The chain recombines TRBV29-1 with TRBJ1-2; D not resolved. CDR1 is SQVTM and CDR2 is ANQGSEA in the germline V gene. This CDR3 is 15 amino acids long. V lost 3 bases to trimming and J lost 0 bases, with 14 bases between them. The CDR3 bases are TGCAGCGTTGACGGCTGGCGGGCGGCTAACTATGGCTACACCTTC. It specifies CSVDGWRAANYGYTF.

This clone was detected a few times. V is TRBV18 and J is TRBJ2-7, with D tentatively TRBD1 (6 bases). CDR3 length equals 14 residues. Looked up from germline, CDR1 is KGHSH and CDR2 is LQKENI. The V end lost 6 bases, the J end lost 3 bases, and 15 bases lay between the germline ends. The CDR3 loop reads CASSRTEVRYEQYF. For the CDR3, the DNA is TGTGCCAGCTCCCGGACAGAGGTCCGCTACGAGCAGTACTTC.

This clone was observed a handful of times. This chain links TRBV28 with TRBJ2-3; 7 bases line up with TRBD2. Looked up from germline, CDR1 is MDHEN and CDR2 is SYDVKM. J was trimmed by 4 bases and V by 2 bases; bases with no gene match: 6. The CDR3 consists of 15 residues. The CDR3 region has the DNA TGTGCCAGCAGTTTACGGGCTAGCGGCCCAGATACGCAGTATTTT. Translated: CASSLRASGPDTQYF.

The CDR3 bases are TGTGCCAGCGACCGACAGGCGGGCACAGATACGCAGTATTTT. Translating it yields CASDRQAGTDTQYF. The chain has TRBV11-2 and TRBJ2-3, with D perhaps matching TRBD1 (6 bases). CDR3 length equals 14 residues. Germline CDR1 reads SGHAT; CDR2 reads FQNNGV. The ends were cut back, 8 bases at V and 1 base at J, with 13 bases in the middle.

This chain joins TRBV9 and TRBJ1-5; a possible D gene is TRBD1 (5 bases). CDR1 SGDLS and CDR2 YYNGEE come from the germline V gene. The CDR3 has 15 residues. The V end lost 1 base, the J end lost 6 bases, and 14 bases lay between the germline ends. The CDR3 spells CASSVSGNRGQPQHF. The DNA for the CDR3 is TGTGCCAGCAGCGTAAGTGGGAATAGGGGTCAGCCCCAGCATTTT.

In its sample, this clone ranks as medium-sized. The chain joins TRBV5-1 to TRBJ2-1; D is perhaps TRBD1 (7 bases). The CDR3 covers 13 residues. Trimming stripped 4 bases from V and 9 bases from J, with 14 bases between. Germline values: CDR1 SGHRS, CDR2 YFSETQ. The CDR3 bases are TGCGCCAGCAGCCAGGGGGTCGGGGGTGAGCAGTTCTTC. Protein product: CASSQGVGGEQFF.

By sample share, this clone is medium-sized. The CDR3 sequence is CASSTYTEANTGELFF. CDR3 nucleotides: TGTGCCAGCAGCACCTACACCGAGGCCAACACCGGGGAGCTGTTTTTT. The rearrangement links TRBV7-2 to TRBJ2-2; no firm D call. Germline values: CDR1 SGHTA, CDR2 FQGNSA. The ends were cut back, 5 bases at V and 2 bases at J, with 15 bases in the middle. The CDR3 is 16 residues long.

This clone was seen a few times. The V gene is TRBV28, the J gene TRBJ1-5; D ambiguous. The CDR3 consists of 13 residues. Deletions cut 5 bases from V and 3 bases from J, with 8 bases between. The germline gives CDR1 MDHEN, CDR2 SYDVKM. CDR3 region: CASSEGYNQPQHF. DNA of the CDR3: TGTGCCAGCAGTGAGGGCTACAATCAGCCCCAGCATTTT.

V usage is TRBV6-5 and J usage is TRBJ2-7, with 7 bases aligning to TRBD2. This CDR3 comprises 15 residues. The germline gives CDR1 MNHEY, CDR2 SVGAGI. V was clipped by 4 bases and J by 3 bases; unmatched bases: 9. The CDR3: CASSWEGLGIYEQYF. For the CDR3, the DNA is TGTGCCAGCAGTTGGGAGGGTCTAGGAATCTACGAGCAGTACTTC.

This clone is medium-sized within its sample. V gene TRBV18 combines with J gene TRBJ1-1, with a tentative D call TRBD1 (6 bases). Between the trimmed V and J ends, which lost 2 bases and 2 bases, there was a span of 18 bases. The CDR3 contains 17 residues. Germline CDR1 KGHSH, CDR2 LQKENI. The CDR3 loop is CASSPWGGPGFNTEAFF. CDR3 nucleotide sequence: TGTGCCAGCTCACCATGGGGGGGGCCAGGTTTTAACACTGAAGCTTTCTTT.

The chain has TRBV7-2 and TRBJ2-7, with 9 bases aligning to TRBD2. Germline V CDR1 and CDR2: SGHTA, FQGNSA. CDR3 length equals 18 residues. J was trimmed by 4 bases and V by 0 bases; bases with no gene match: 13. CDR3 nucleotides: TGTGCCAGCAGCTTAGCGAGGATGGGGCGGGGGGGCCTATACGAGCAGTACTTC. Its translation: CASSLARMGRGGLYEQYF.

This clone was picked up a small number of times. The chain recombines TRBV7-3 with TRBJ2-3; TRBD2 is a possible D gene (5 bases). V was shortened by 1 base and J by 1 base, with 6 bases between the two germline ends. CDR3 length: 14 amino acids. The germline V gene has CDR1 SGHTA and CDR2 FQGTGA. CDR3 DNA: TGTGCCAGCAGCTTAATGGGAGGCACAGATACGCAGTATTTT. Protein sequence: CASSLMGGTDTQYF.

V is TRBV6-5 and J is TRBJ1-2; 7 bases agree with TRBD1. V lost 4 bases to trimming and J lost 4 bases; unmatched junction nucleotides: 9. The CDR3 is 15 residues long. Germline V CDR1 and CDR2: MNHEY, SVGAGI. This CDR3 is CASSSPGTATYGYTF. The CDR3 nucleotides read TGTGCCAGCAGTTCCCCTGGGACAGCCACCTATGGCTACACCTTC.

This clone qualifies as large. The chain couples TRBV30 to TRBJ2-6; a possible D gene is TRBD1 (5 bases). The CDR3 length is 15 residues. V was clipped by 2 bases and J by 1 base, with 9 bases between them. The germline gives CDR1 GTSNPN, CDR2 SVGIG (reference sequence). The CDR3 region has the DNA TGTGCCTGGAGTTCCCCAGGGTCTGGGGCCAACGTCCTGACTTTC. Translating gives CAWSSPGSGANVLTF.

The gene calls are TRBV2 and TRBJ1-5; 9 bases are shared with TRBD1. This CDR3 comprises 15 residues. The germline V gene encodes CDR1 SNHLY and CDR2 FYNNEI. V was pared by 6 bases and J by 3 bases, with 6 bases of the junction left unmatched. CDR3 sequence: CASRRQGDANQPQHF. The CDR3 coding sequence is TGTGCCAGCAGAAGACAGGGGGACGCCAATCAGCCCCAGCATTTT.

Here the CDR3 DNA reads TGCGCCACCCCACGGGGGGGGACAGGGGGCGTATATGGCTACACCTTC. It is translated as CATPRGGTGGVYGYTF. The chain combines TRBV10-1 with TRBJ1-2, with TRBD1 identical over 12 bases. Germline V gene lookup returns CDR1 WNHNN and CDR2 SYGVQD (reference sequence). V shed 10 bases, J shed 5 bases, and the junction held 14 bases outside the gene matches. This CDR3 spans 16 amino acids.